This TCR beta chain appears in the sequencing data of a study of blood T cell repertoires in COVID-19. Some clones are missing from TCRdb's copy, which holds only in-frame ones; the method was immunoSEQ multiplex PCR. The sample lists about 210,000 clones; roughly four fifths were seen once. The CDR3 sequence is 14 residues long. The germline gives CDR1 LGHDT, CDR2 YNNKEL (reference sequence). The V segment lost 4 bases and the J segment 1 base; nucleotides outside the gene matches: 2. This sequence joins TRBV3-1 (or the pseudogene TRBV3-2) and TRBJ1-1; 8 bases match TRBD1. Sequencing used peripheral blood. The clonotype was recovered from a woman aged 45 to 65 with active or convalescent COVID-19. CDR3 protein: CASSPGQANTEAFF. CDR3 nucleotide sequence: TGTGCCAGCAGCCCGGGACAGGCGAACACTGAAGCTTTCTTT.